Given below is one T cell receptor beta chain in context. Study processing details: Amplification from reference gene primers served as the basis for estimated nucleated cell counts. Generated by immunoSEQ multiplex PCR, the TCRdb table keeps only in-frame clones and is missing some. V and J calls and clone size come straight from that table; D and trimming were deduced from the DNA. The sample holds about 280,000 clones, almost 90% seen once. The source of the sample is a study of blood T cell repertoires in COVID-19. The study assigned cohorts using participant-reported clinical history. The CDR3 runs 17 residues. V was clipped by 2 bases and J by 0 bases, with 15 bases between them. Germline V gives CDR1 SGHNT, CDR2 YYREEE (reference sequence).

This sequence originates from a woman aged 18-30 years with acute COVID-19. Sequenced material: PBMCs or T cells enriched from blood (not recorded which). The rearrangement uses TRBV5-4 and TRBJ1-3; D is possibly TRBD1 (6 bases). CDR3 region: CASSLFSTGLSGNTIYF. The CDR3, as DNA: TGTGCCAGCAGCTTATTTTCAACAGGGCTCTCTGGAAACACCATATATTTT.